Presented here are 20 T cell receptor beta chains from one specimen sequenced in a study of spatial heterogeneity in lung cancer. Time point indicated: sample taken at primary tumor resection. TCRdb used MiXCR to reprocess the 5' RACE reads, holding one entry per CDR3 protein. The sample has some 39,000 distinct CDR3 sequences; nearly 7% are singletons. This specimen was PBMCs, taken at surgery. All receptors come from a female donor with early-stage non-small cell lung cancer.

This clonotype was detected ten times or more. The chain combines TRBV7-9 with TRBJ2-2; tentatively, D is TRBD2 (5 bases). This CDR3 has 14 residues. The V end was cut by 5 bases, the J end by 5 bases, with 12 bases between. Germline V CDR1 and CDR2: SEHNR, FQNEAQ (reference sequence). CDR3 sequence reads: CASSPRAATGELFF. The DNA for the CDR3 is TGTGCCAGCAGCCCCCGAGCGGCTACCGGGGAGCTGTTTTTT. The full variable domain, in which reference TRBV7-9 and TRBJ2-2 provide the parts outside the CDR3, is DTGVSQNPRHKITKRGQNVTFRCDPISEHNRLYWYRQTLGQGPEFLTYFQNEAQLEKSRLLSDRFSAERPKGSFSTLEIQRTEQGDSAMYLCASSPRAATGELFFGEGSRLTVL.

The rearrangement links TRBV28 to TRBJ2-3; D remains unclear. V was cut by 5 bases and J by 0 bases, with 9 bases left in between. This CDR3 spans 14 amino acids. From germline, CDR1 is MDHEN and CDR2 SYDVKM. The CDR3 DNA is TGTGCCAGCAGTGGGGATTCTAGCACAGATACGCAGTATTTT. It specifies CASSGDSSTDTQYF.

This clonotype was detected many times. The rearrangement uses TRBV19 and TRBJ2-3, with 8 bases fitting TRBD1. Trimming cost V 5 bases and J 5 bases; bases outside gene matches: 18. Germline assignment: CDR1 LNHDA and CDR2 SQIVND (reference sequence). The CDR3 sequence is 18 residues long. As DNA, the CDR3 is TGTGCCAGTAGTCCAAATTCTCAGGGGGCGGCAGGTGAAGATACGCAGTATTTT. Its translation: CASSPNSQGAAGEDTQYF.

The CDR3 DNA reads TGCGCCAGCAGCATAGACAGGGGAAATCAGCCCCAGCATTTT. This translates into CASSIDRGNQPQHF. This chain uses TRBV5-1 with TRBJ1-5, with 8 bases lining up with TRBD1. The V and J ends lost 4 bases and 4 bases, in that order; junction bases with no gene match: 4. The CDR3 is 14 residues long. Looked up from germline, CDR1 is SGHRS and CDR2 is YFSETQ.

Only a few counts were recorded for this clonotype. The V call is TRBV11-2, the J call TRBJ1-2, with D maybe TRBD1 (5 bases). V lost 3 bases to trimming and J lost 8 bases, with 10 bases between them. The CDR3 is 12 residues long. Looked up from germline, CDR1 is SGHAT and CDR2 is FQNNGV. CDR3 residues: CASSFPGYGYTF. The CDR3 coding sequence is TGTGCCAGCAGCTTTCCAGGGTACGGCTACACCTTC.

The table lists this clonotype with many counts. The chain joins TRBV5-1 to TRBJ1-4, with D maybe TRBD1 (6 bases). V lost 7 bases, J lost 7 bases, and 11 bases lay in between. Germline V gene data show CDR1 as SGHRS and CDR2 as YFSETQ. The CDR3 loop spans 12 amino acids. The CDR3 region has the DNA TGCGCCAGCCGGACAGATCTTGAAAAACTGTTTTTT. Encoded protein: CASRTDLEKLFF.

In this sample, this clonotype turned up a few times. CDR3 in DNA: TGCAGTGCTTCCAGGGTGGGGAACACTGAAGCTTTCTTT. The encoded protein is CSASRVGNTEAFF. The chain has TRBV20-1 and TRBJ1-1, with D possibly being TRBD1 (5 bases). V lost 5 bases and J lost 1, with 11 bases in between. There are 13 residues in the CDR3. Germline assignment: CDR1 DFQATT and CDR2 SNEGSKA (reference sequence).

This clonotype has more than one count but fewer than ten. The gene calls are TRBV11-3 and TRBJ2-6; D unresolved. Germline values: CDR1 SGHNT, CDR2 YENEEA. V lost 3 bases and J lost 0, with 12 bases in between. The CDR3 is made up of 17 amino acids. The CDR3 nucleotides are TGTGCCAGCAGCTTCCTTCGGGCCTTCTCTGGGGCCAACGTCCTGACTTTC. Translation: CASSFLRAFSGANVLTF.

This clonotype was counted a few times. This chain joins TRBV6-5 and TRBJ2-5, with 10 bases fitting TRBD1. The CDR3 is 17 amino acids. Germline V gene lookup returns CDR1 MNHEY and CDR2 SVGAGI. V lost 2 bases to trimming and J lost 4 bases; unmatched junction nucleotides: 10. In DNA form, the CDR3 reads TGTGCCAGCAGTTACGCGTGGGGACAGGGGTTTCCAGAGACCCAGTACTTC. Its protein product is CASSYAWGQGFPETQYF.

This clonotype was found many times. The V gene is TRBV7-2, the J gene TRBJ2-3, with D perhaps given as TRBD1 or TRBD2 (5 bases each). V was cut by 5 bases and J by 7 bases, with 10 bases left in between. The CDR3 is 12 residues long. The germline V gene encodes CDR1 SGHTA and CDR2 FQGNSA. CDR3 sequence: CASSRDRNTQYF. CDR3 sequence (DNA): TGTGCCAGCAGCCGGGACCGTAATACGCAGTATTTT.

This clonotype was found many times. The chain uses TRBV12-3 or TRBV12-4 and TRBJ2-1, with 13 bases identical to TRBD2. Trimming cost V 6 bases and J 7 bases; bases outside gene matches: 3. The CDR3 loop spans 14 amino acids. The CDR3, as DNA: TGTGCCAGCAGGGGGACTAGCGGGGATAATGAGCAGTTCTTC. Translating gives CASRGTSGDNEQFF.

This clonotype has ten or more counts. This chain joins TRBV28 and TRBJ2-7; D is unclear. CDR3 length: 14 amino acids. V was cut by 5 bases and J by 4 bases, with 15 bases left in between. The V gene's germline CDR1 is MDHEN and CDR2 SYDVKM. CDR3 sequence: CASSPGDRPYEQYF. DNA for the CDR3: TGTGCCAGCAGTCCAGGAGACCGCCCGTACGAGCAGTACTTC.

In this sample, this clonotype turned up many times. The rearrangement links TRBV4-3 to TRBJ1-2; D call uncertain. The germline V gene encodes CDR1 LGHNA and CDR2 YSLEER. Trimming took 0 bases from V and 3 from J, leaving 5 bases between them. The CDR3 runs to 13 residues. CDR3 DNA sequence: TGCGCCAGCAGCCAAGAGGCAGACTATGGCTACACCTTC. Translation gives CASSQEADYGYTF.

This clonotype was observed many times. J is TRBJ1-2 and V is TRBV3-1; 12 nucleotides agree with TRBD1. The CDR3 covers 17 residues. Germline lookup yields CDR1 LGHDT and CDR2 YNNKEL (reference sequence). Trimming removed 0 bases from V and 4 bases from J; junction bases left unmatched: 6. CDR3: CASSQDAGTGGAYGYTF. The CDR3 DNA reads TGTGCCAGCAGCCAAGATGCCGGGACAGGGGGCGCCTATGGCTACACCTTC.

This clonotype was recorded many times. This chain links TRBV10-1 with TRBJ2-3; possible D gene TRBD1, 6 bases. Germline assignment: CDR1 WNHNN and CDR2 SYGVQD (reference sequence). The CDR3 loop spans 13 amino acids. Trimming took 3 bases from V and 3 from J, leaving 7 bases between them. CDR3 sequence (DNA): TGCGCCAGCAGTGACACAGGGACAGATACGCAGTATTTT. Residues: CASSDTGTDTQYF.

The rearrangement joins TRBV4-2 to TRBJ2-3; 7 bases agree with TRBD2. Trimming cost V 4 bases and J 2 bases; bases outside gene matches: 6. This CDR3 is 15 amino acids long. The germline V gene encodes CDR1 LGHNA and CDR2 YNFKEQ. The chain's CDR3 is CASSPSGVTTDTQYF. The CDR3 coding sequence is TGTGCCAGCAGCCCCAGCGGGGTAACCACAGATACGCAGTATTTT.

At least ten counts were recorded for this clonotype. J is TRBJ1-6 and V is TRBV27; tentative D call: TRBD1 (6 bases). Germline CDR1 MNHEY, CDR2 SMNVEV (reference sequence). Trimming left V 4 bases short and J 0 bases short, with 16 bases between. The CDR3 is 18 amino acids. CDR3 bases: TGTGCCAGCAGTTCGACAGGTCCTCTAAGCTCCTATAATTCACCCCTCCACTTT. Its protein product is CASSSTGPLSSYNSPLHF.

In this sample, this clonotype turned up many times. The J gene is TRBJ2-1, the V gene TRBV14, with D tentatively TRBD2 (6 bases). The CDR3 spans 15 residues. CDR1 and CDR2 from the germline V gene are SGHDN and FVKESK. With 3 bases removed from V and 2 bases from J, the gap between germline ends came to 11 bases. The CDR3: CASSQEGVPYNEQFF. CDR3 nucleotide sequence: TGTGCCAGCAGCCAGGAGGGAGTCCCCTACAATGAGCAGTTCTTC.

CDR3 in amino acids: CSAYTGTVLNEQFF. DNA for the CDR3: TGCAGTGCATATACCGGGACTGTTCTCAATGAGCAGTTCTTC. The gene calls are TRBV20-1 and TRBJ2-1, with D perhaps matching TRBD2 (6 bases). The CDR3 totals 14 residues. Germline CDR1 DFQATT, CDR2 SNEGSKA (reference sequence). Between the trimmed V and J ends, which lost 6 bases and 6 bases, there was a span of 18 bases.

This clonotype was recorded a few times. The chain carries TRBV29-1 and TRBJ1-2; D gene unclear. Germline V gene lookup returns CDR1 SQVTM and CDR2 ANQGSEA. CDR3 length: 12 amino acids. Trimming stripped 1 base from V and 10 bases from J, with 13 bases between. CDR3 sequence: CSVEAEVRTYTF. The CDR3 bases are TGCAGCGTTGAAGCGGAGGTCCGGACCTACACCTTC.